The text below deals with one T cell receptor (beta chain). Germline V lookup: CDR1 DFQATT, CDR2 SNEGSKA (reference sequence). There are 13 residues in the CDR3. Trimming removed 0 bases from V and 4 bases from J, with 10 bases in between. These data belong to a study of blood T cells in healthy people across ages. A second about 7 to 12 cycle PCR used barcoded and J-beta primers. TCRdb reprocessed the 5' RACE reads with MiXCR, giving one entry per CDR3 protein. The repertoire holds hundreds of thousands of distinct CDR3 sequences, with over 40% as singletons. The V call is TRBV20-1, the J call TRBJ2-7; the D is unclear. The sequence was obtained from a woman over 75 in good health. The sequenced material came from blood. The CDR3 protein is CSARELRGYEQYF. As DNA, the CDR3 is TGCAGTGCTAGAGAGCTCCGAGGATACGAGCAGTACTTC.